This is a list of T cell receptor beta chains from one sample in a study of early stage breast cancer tumors. The data were produced by immunoSEQ multiplex PCR, yet TCRdb's version contains in-frame clones alone and is incomplete. Of 35,000 to 45,000 clones in the sample, approximately 74% were seen once. The sequencing sample was made of blood. Receptors originate from a person in their sixties with breast cancer. The CDR3 runs from the conserved cysteine through the conserved F or W. The order of the fields is V gene, D gene, CDR3 protein. The D gene is left open where the match is weak.

TRBV11-2	-	CASRGPAYEQYF
TRBV5-4	-	CASSSDGSYEQYF
TRBV19	-	CASTTRGNYGYTF
TRBV30	-	CAWSPDRYGYTF
TRBV6-6	-	CASSLDTTSGYTF
TRBV27	TRBD2	CASSPGGAGGRQQYF
TRBV6-5	-	CASSYAQRSSADTQYF
TRBV5-5	-	CASSWLSDLGAFF
TRBV6-1	TRBD1	CASSAGTGVNTGELFF
TRBV29-1	TRBD2	CSVLAVFYNEQFF
TRBV5-1	-	CASSLGDIHGRETQYF
TRBV6-5	TRBD1	CASSLDRGLNQPQHF
TRBV7-7	-	CASSLKPGPGNTIYF
TRBV5-4	-	CASSWQGRRETQYF
TRBV5-1	TRBD2	CASSLELAGSEFF
TRBV20-1	-	CSARGLRQYF
TRBV19	-	CASSIGGLGYTF
TRBV12-1	-	CASSPLPKAGGPRRPDTQYF
TRBV19	-	CASSILGGSGNTIYF
TRBV4-2	-	CASSQEGPYTEAFF
TRBV2	-	CASSPENGGELFF
TRBV29-1	TRBD1	CSVEDLGTGWPEAFF
TRBV5-1	TRBD2	CASSPDRAGDFLFYNEQFF
TRBV5-1	-	CASSPRVLGQGSSEAFF
TRBV4-1	-	CASSQGSGLVGIQYF
TRBV7-6	TRBD2	CASSLAFAGGSYEQYF
TRBV7-9	-	CASSSSAKSYEQYF
TRBV18	-	CASFPQDTQYF
TRBV6-5	TRBD2	CASGPRERDEQFF
TRBV28	-	CASSLDRRSPFTF
TRBV6-6	TRBD1	CASIETGGLSNYGYTF
TRBV30	-	CAWGKGGRVTEAFF